One T cell receptor (beta chain) is described in this entry. The antigen is undetermined. The data are from a study of OX40 agonist ivuxolimab in advanced cancers. Libraries were prepared by immunoSEQ multiplex PCR; TCRdb keeps only in-frame clonotypes and omits some of them. Among 45,000 to 55,000 clones, approximately 94% were seen once, and the ten largest hold 12%. Whole-study findings and limits: More expanded clones were seen, on average, in CD8+ T cells than in CD4+. Circulating CD4+ and CD8+ T cells showed clonal expansion by week 6 at 0.1 to 3.0 mg/kg. Certain nonresponders additionally had low normalized T-cell clonal expansion.

The V segment lost 0 bases and the J segment 0 bases; nucleotides outside the gene matches: 8. CDR3 size: 17 residues. CDR1 is SGHTA and CDR2 is FQGNSA in the germline V gene. V usage is TRBV7-2 and J usage is TRBJ2-7; 7 bases are shared with TRBD2. The sequences come from CD4+ or CD8+ T cells sorted from blood, collected in a trial of the OX40 agonist ivuxolimab. The source of this sequence is an adult with an advanced solid tumor such as melanoma, head and neck, liver or kidney cancer. CDR3 amino acids: CASSLAGRVAGSYEQYF. CDR3 bases: TGTGCCAGCAGCTTAGCGGGGCGGGTAGCGGGCTCCTACGAGCAGTACTTC.